This T cell receptor (beta chain) emerged from a study of identical twins. The study's findings and limits: The study reached conclusions through statistical analysis that was cross-sectional, not following the same donors.

This clonotype appeared a single time. As yet, its antigen is unknown. A universal primer site was created by template switching, with the cDNA bearing unique molecular identifiers. A single record per CDR3 protein comes from TCRdb applying MiXCR to the 5' RACE reads. This sample has about 470,000 distinct CDR3 sequences, with around 24% found just once. Every one of the donors was a healthy Caucasian. Germline V CDR1 and CDR2: MNHEY, SVGEGT. V was clipped by 6 bases and J by 2 bases, with 17 bases between them. The CDR3 has 15 residues. This sample was shared with a second study, whose subject was T cells expressing NK-cell markers.

The chain links TRBV6-2 or TRBV6-3 to TRBJ2-7; D tentatively fits TRBD1 or TRBD2 (5 bases each). The TCR originated in a woman between 18 and 29 years old in good health. The sample was CD4+ T cells sorted from blood. The CDR3 DNA sequence: TGTGCCAGCAGGTGGTACCGGGACCCCCCCTACGAGCAGTACTTC. Its translation is CASRWYRDPPYEQYF.